The entry that follows covers one T cell receptor beta chain sequence. Using immunoSEQ multiplex PCR, the repertoire was profiled, and TCRdb retains in-frame clones only, with some absent. The sample holds about 250,000 clones, roughly 84% seen once. The entry originates in a study of blood T cell repertoires in COVID-19. The V gene lost 3 bases and the J gene lost 1 base, with 15 bases spanning the gap. The CDR3 runs to 16 residues. CDR1 KGHSH and CDR2 LQKENI come from the germline V gene. The V gene is TRBV18, the J gene TRBJ1-2; D unclear. The sequencing input was peripheral blood. The source of this sequence is a man aged 40-55 years with acute or convalescent COVID-19. CDR3 sequence reads: CASSPRADNLNYGYTF. The CDR3 DNA is TGTGCCAGCTCACCGCGGGCCGACAACCTTAACTATGGCTACACCTTC.